This T cell receptor beta chain was recorded in a study of blood T cell repertoires in COVID-19. Looking at the study overall: The United States, Italy and Spain provided the acute and convalescent COVID-19 samples. PBMCs, B-cell-depleted T cells, or T cells were the source of the cDNA or gDNA that made up the material.

The CDR3 consists of 13 residues. From germline, CDR1 is LNHDA and CDR2 SQIVND (reference sequence). The trim removed 3 bases at V and 8 bases at J, leaving 1 base unmatched. Study processing details: Using reference gene primer amplification, nucleated cell counts were estimated. The method was immunoSEQ multiplex PCR; TCRdb's version includes in-frame clones alone and lacks a portion of them. V, J and clone size are taken as reported in that table, and D and trimming were inferred from the DNA itself. The sample has some 530,000 clones; roughly 88% are singletons. This TCR derives from a human donor in a cohort sampled during active COVID-19. What was sequenced was peripheral blood. The J gene is TRBJ1-6, the V gene TRBV19; 7 bases line up with TRBD1. CDR3 bases: TGTGCCAGTAGTATGGGACAGCATTCACCCCTCCACTTT. This encodes CASSMGQHSPLHF.